Presented here are 23 T cell receptor beta chains from one specimen sequenced in a study of blood T cell repertoires in COVID-19. TCRdb's copy holds only in-frame clones and misses some; the assay was immunoSEQ multiplex PCR. The repertoire holds about 150,000 clones, roughly 84% seen once, with 8.3% in the top ten. Material for sequencing was peripheral blood. The receptors stem from a woman in her sixties or seventies with COVID-19, enrolled during active disease.

The chain couples TRBV10-2 to TRBJ2-2; maybe TRBD1 (7 bases). Germline CDR1 is WSHSY and CDR2 is SAAADI. The CDR3 sequence is 15 residues long. V lost 4 bases and J lost 1, with 10 bases in between. CDR3 in amino acids: CASSGRDRNTGELFF. CDR3 DNA sequence: TGCGCCAGCAGTGGGCGGGACAGGAACACCGGGGAGCTGTTTTTT.

The V and J genes are TRBV4-2 and TRBJ1-1, with a tentative D call TRBD1 (5 bases). The CDR3 length is 15 residues. CDR1 and CDR2 (germline): LGHNA, YNFKEQ. V dropped 0 bases and J dropped 5 bases, with 13 bases sitting between them. The CDR3 DNA reads as TGTGCCAGCAGCCAAGATCGGCAGGGTGGAACTGAAGCTTTCTTT. Residues: CASSQDRQGGTEAFF.

This chain connects TRBV7-2 to TRBJ2-7; D is possibly TRBD2 (6 bases). The V gene's germline CDR1 is SGHTA and CDR2 FQGNSA. With 2 bases removed from V and 3 bases from J, the gap between germline ends came to 14 bases. CDR3 length: 15 amino acids. The CDR3 is CASSLWGEKGYEQYF. Here the CDR3 DNA reads TGTGCCAGCAGCTTATGGGGGGAAAAGGGCTACGAGCAGTACTTC.

V and J are TRBV2 and TRBJ2-5; D is perhaps TRBD1 (6 bases). The CDR3 length is 13 residues. V dropped 7 bases and J dropped 4 bases, with 13 bases sitting between them. Germline V gene lookup returns CDR1 SNHLY and CDR2 FYNNEI. The CDR3 reads CASNREAPETQYF. CDR3 coding DNA: TGTGCCAGCAACAGGGAAGCCCCAGAGACCCAGTACTTC. The full variable domain, with the rest looked up from reference TRBV2 and TRBJ2-5, is EPEVTQTPSHQVTQMGQEVILRCVPISNHLYFYWYRQILGQKVEFLVSFYNNEISEKSEIFDDQFSVERPDGSNFTLKIRSTKLEDSAMYFCASNREAPETQYFGPGTRLLVL.

The chain carries TRBV3-1 (or the pseudogene TRBV3-2) and TRBJ1-3, with D perhaps TRBD1 (6 bases). V was pared by 4 bases and J by 1 base, with 8 bases between. The CDR3 extends over 14 amino acids. Per germline, CDR1 LGHDT and CDR2 YNNKEL (reference sequence). In DNA, the CDR3 is TGTGCCAGCAGCCGAGGGACATCTGGAAACACCATATATTTT. It translates to CASSRGTSGNTIYF.

The V gene is TRBV15, the J gene TRBJ1-3, with a tentative D call TRBD1 (5 bases). The length of the CDR3 is 15 residues. V lost 3 bases to trimming and J lost 2 bases, with 11 bases between them. Germline V CDR1 and CDR2: LNHNV, YYDKDF (reference sequence). CDR3 loop: CATSRGTEPGNTIYF. In DNA form, the CDR3 reads TGTGCCACCAGCAGGGGGACTGAGCCTGGAAACACCATATATTTT.

J is TRBJ1-4 and V is TRBV6-5; D is possibly TRBD1 (6 bases). Trimming removed 0 bases from V and 9 bases from J, with 17 bases in between. This CDR3 comprises 16 residues. CDR1 is MNHEY and CDR2 is SVGAGI in the germline V gene. CDR3 sequence reads: CASSYSPGVRSQKLFF. The DNA for the CDR3 is TGTGCCAGCAGTTACTCGCCAGGGGTTAGGAGTCAAAAACTGTTTTTT.

This clone is a singleton in its sample. The rearrangement uses TRBV7-9 and TRBJ1-5; a possible D gene is TRBD1 (5 bases). V shed 3 bases and J shed 5 bases, with 11 bases lying between them. Germline values: CDR1 SEHNR, CDR2 FQNEAQ (reference sequence). There are 14 residues in the CDR3. The CDR3 here is CASSLSQGDQPQHF. In nucleotides, the CDR3 is TGTGCCAGCAGCTTGAGCCAGGGCGATCAGCCCCAGCATTTT.

The chain is built from TRBV3-1 (or the pseudogene TRBV3-2) and TRBJ1-1; 12 bases match TRBD1. Germline trimming cut 0 bases from V and 0 bases from J; bases unmatched to any gene: 8. CDR3 size: 19 residues. The V gene's germline CDR1 is LGHDT and CDR2 YNNKEL (reference sequence). CDR3 sequence reads: CASSQEGGTGGGMNTEAFF. DNA of the CDR3: TGTGCCAGCAGCCAAGAGGGCGGGACAGGGGGCGGAATGAACACTGAAGCTTTCTTT.

As DNA, the CDR3 is TGTGCCAGCAGCTTGGACATCAACTATGGCTACACCTTC. Protein: CASSLDINYGYTF. The chain combines TRBV5-8 with TRBJ1-2; D remains ambiguous. Germline lookup yields CDR1 SGHTS and CDR2 YDEGEE. This CDR3 has 13 amino acids. Trimming cost V 0 bases and J 2 bases, with 5 bases left between them. Supplemented by reference TRBV5-8 and TRBJ1-2, the full variable domain reads EAGVTQSPTHLIKTRGQQATLRCSPISGHTSVYWYQQALGLGLQFLLWYDEGEERNRGNFPPRFSGRQFPNYSSELNVNALELEDSALYLCASSLDINYGYTFGSGTRLTVV.

The chain uses TRBV5-1 and TRBJ1-2; D might be TRBD1 (6 bases). The germline CDR1 and CDR2 sequences are SGHRS and YFSETQ. V lost 0 bases to trimming and J lost 3 bases, with 12 bases between them. This CDR3 contains 15 residues. The CDR3 nucleotides read TGCGCCAGCAGCTTGGATGCGGGGGCCGACTATGGCTACACCTTC. Protein product: CASSLDAGADYGYTF.

This chain links TRBV7-9 with TRBJ1-1; TRBD1 aligns across 11 bases. The ends lost 5 bases at V and 6 bases at J; junction bases unmatched: 11. This CDR3 is 16 amino acids long. Germline V gene data show CDR1 as SEHNR and CDR2 as FQNEAQ (reference sequence). CDR3 sequence reads: CASSPPGQGGKAEAFF. The CDR3 nucleotides are TGTGCCAGCAGCCCTCCGGGACAGGGGGGCAAGGCTGAAGCTTTCTTT.

This clone was picked up many times. The CDR3 DNA reads TGTGCCAGCAGCCATGCCTCCGGCGAGCAGTACTTC. It is translated as CASSHASGEQYF. This sequence joins TRBV12-3 or TRBV12-4 and TRBJ2-7; D not resolved. V was trimmed by 6 bases and J by 6 bases, leaving 12 bases between them. The CDR3 has 12 amino acids.

The count of this clone is one. V usage is TRBV18 and J usage is TRBJ2-7, with TRBD1 matching 9 bases. Trimming cost V 3 bases and J 1 base; bases outside gene matches: 4. The germline CDR1 and CDR2 sequences are KGHSH and LQKENI. The CDR3 extends over 15 amino acids. The CDR3 DNA reads as TGTGCCAGCTCACCCGGACAGGGGATATCCTACGAGCAGTACGTC. It codes for CASSPGQGISYEQYV.

The V and J genes are TRBV5-6 and TRBJ1-5; D unclear. V was pared by 3 bases and J by 4 bases, with 17 bases between. The CDR3 has 16 residues. Germline V CDR1 and CDR2: SGHDT, YYEEEE. CDR3 in amino acids: CASSSGPNVLNQPQHF. The CDR3 DNA reads TGTGCCAGCAGCTCGGGTCCGAATGTTCTAAATCAGCCCCAGCATTTT.

This clone has more than one count but fewer than ten. The CDR3 DNA reads TGTGCCAGCACCGAGGGCTCGAGAGGGACCATATATTTT. Protein product: CASTEGSRGTIYF. This chain connects TRBV6-5 to TRBJ1-3; D ambiguous. Germline CDR1 and CDR2: MNHEY and SVGAGI. Trimming stripped 7 bases from V and 10 bases from J, with 17 bases between. CDR3 length: 13 residues.

V is TRBV3-1 (or the pseudogene TRBV3-2) and J is TRBJ1-2; TRBD1 might be the D (6 bases). The V end lost 0 bases, the J end lost 4 bases, and 12 bases lay between the germline ends. In germline, CDR1 is LGHDT, CDR2 YNNKEL (reference sequence). The CDR3 is 15 amino acids. The CDR3 DNA sequence: TGTGCCAGCAGCCAAGATTCAGGGGTACCCTATGGCTACACCTTC. Translated: CASSQDSGVPYGYTF.

The chain combines TRBV5-1 with TRBJ1-1, with D unresolved. CDR1 SGHRS and CDR2 YFSETQ come from the germline V gene. Trimming cost V 4 bases and J 1 base, with 14 bases left between them. The CDR3 contains 15 residues. CDR3 amino acids: CASSVRSGSNTEAFF. The CDR3 coding sequence is TGCGCCAGCAGCGTACGTTCTGGCTCGAACACTGAAGCTTTCTTT.

The rearrangement links TRBV2 to TRBJ2-5; 10 bases align to TRBD2. This CDR3 is 13 amino acids long. V gave up 6 bases and J gave up 4 bases; unmatched junction bases: 2. The germline V gene encodes CDR1 SNHLY and CDR2 FYNNEI. DNA for the CDR3: TGTGCCAGCAGCACTAGCGGGGTAGAGACCCAGTACTTC. This translates into CASSTSGVETQYF.

The chain uses TRBV6-5 and TRBJ2-1, with 9 bases fitting TRBD2. CDR1 and CDR2 (germline): MNHEY, SVGAGI. V shed 6 bases, J shed 5 bases, and the junction held 8 bases outside the gene matches. The CDR3 is 15 residues long. The CDR3 spells CASRAGTSSNNEQFF. CDR3 nucleotides: TGTGCCAGCAGAGCCGGGACTAGCAGCAACAATGAGCAGTTCTTC.

This chain links TRBV14 with TRBJ1-6, with D tentatively TRBD1 (6 bases). The V and J ends lost 5 bases and 7 bases respectively, with 12 bases between them. CDR1 is SGHDN and CDR2 is FVKESK in the germline V gene. This CDR3 contains 14 residues. CDR3 DNA: TGTGCCAGCAGCTACAGGGATCCCAATTCACCCCTCCACTTT. Translating gives CASSYRDPNSPLHF.

The gene calls are TRBV9 and TRBJ2-3; D is unresolved. CDR3 length equals 15 residues. Per germline, CDR1 SGDLS and CDR2 YYNGEE. V gave up 2 bases and J gave up 3 bases, with 13 bases separating them. In DNA form, the CDR3 reads TGTGCCAGCAGCGTCAATGGAGTGCGGACAGATACGCAGTATTTT. The encoded protein is CASSVNGVRTDTQYF. The full variable domain, its missing parts supplied by reference TRBV9 and TRBJ2-3, is DSGVTQTPKHLITATGQRVTLRCSPRSGDLSVYWYQQSLDQGLQFLIQYYNGEERAKGNILERFSAQQFPDLHSELNLSSLELGDSALYFCASSVNGVRTDTQYFGPGTRLTVL.

The chain joins TRBV5-1 to TRBJ1-2; D gene uncertain. Trimming shortened V by 4 bases and J by 0 bases, and 16 bases separated the two germline ends. The CDR3 covers 16 residues. Germline assignment: CDR1 SGHRS and CDR2 YFSETQ. The CDR3 sequence: CASSVDSRPSNYGYTF. In DNA, the CDR3 is TGCGCCAGCAGCGTGGATTCTAGGCCCTCTAACTATGGCTACACCTTC.